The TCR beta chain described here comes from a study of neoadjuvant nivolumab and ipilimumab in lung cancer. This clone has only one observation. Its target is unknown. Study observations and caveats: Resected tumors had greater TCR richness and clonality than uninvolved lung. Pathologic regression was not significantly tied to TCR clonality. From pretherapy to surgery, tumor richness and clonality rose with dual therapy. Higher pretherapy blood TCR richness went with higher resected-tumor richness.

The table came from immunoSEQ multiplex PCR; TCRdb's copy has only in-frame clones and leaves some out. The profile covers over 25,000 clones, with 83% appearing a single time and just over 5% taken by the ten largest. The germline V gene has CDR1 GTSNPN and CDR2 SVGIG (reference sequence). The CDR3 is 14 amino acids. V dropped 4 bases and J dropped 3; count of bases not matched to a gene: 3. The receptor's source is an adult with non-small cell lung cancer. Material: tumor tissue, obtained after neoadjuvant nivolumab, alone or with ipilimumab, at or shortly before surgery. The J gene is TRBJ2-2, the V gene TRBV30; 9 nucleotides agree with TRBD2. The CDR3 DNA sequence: TGTGCCTGGATGCTAGCGGGGTACACCGGGGAGCTGTTTTTT. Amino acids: CAWMLAGYTGELFF.